This note documents a single TCR beta chain sequence. Trimming took 5 bases from V and 3 from J; bases not matched to a gene: 4. The V gene's germline CDR1 is SGHVS and CDR2 FNYEAQ. This CDR3 spans 14 amino acids. The sequenced template was cDNA made from the entire isolated RNA. Profiled with immunoSEQ multiplex PCR; TCRdb holds only in-frame clones, not every one. The table includes approximately 340,000 clones, about 15% detected once. The sample belongs to a study of beta chain features in type 1 diabetes. Sorting that relied on CD45RO/CCR7/CD25/CD127/CD95/CD27 yielded CD4+ naive, central memory, regulatory and stem cell-like memory cells.

The receptor comes from a woman in her late teens or twenties in good health. Source material: naive CD4+ T cells from blood. The chain employs TRBV7-6 and TRBJ2-3, with TRBD1 identical over 8 bases. The CDR3 loop reads CASSTRQGTDTQYF. In DNA form, the CDR3 reads TGTGCCAGCAGCACCCGACAGGGGACAGATACGCAGTATTTT.